This T cell receptor beta chain was documented in a study of blood T cell repertoires in COVID-19. Trimming took 7 bases from V and 4 from J, leaving 11 bases between them. Germline V gives CDR1 SNHLY, CDR2 FYNNEI. CDR3 length: 12 residues. It was during active infection that Seattle patients were enrolled and then longitudinally followed. Original processing methods: Scientists estimated how many nucleated cells there were by amplifying reference gene primers. Profiling relied on immunoSEQ multiplex PCR, and the TCRdb table lists in-frame clones only, not all of them. V and J calls and clone size follow that table, whereas D and trimming were derived from the DNA. Among approximately 210,000 clones listed, 94% were seen once.

The clonotype originates from a man aged 25-40 years with COVID-19, enrolled during active disease. The sample was peripheral blood. This chain joins TRBV2 and TRBJ2-7, with D perhaps matching TRBD1 (5 bases). The CDR3 DNA is TGTGCCAGCAACAACCAGGGATACGAGCAGTACTTC. This codes for CASNNQGYEQYF.